The 12 T cell receptor beta chains reported below all come from one sample, sequenced in a study of blood T cell repertoires in COVID-19. Generated by immunoSEQ multiplex PCR, the TCRdb table keeps only in-frame clones and is missing some. The data show 30,000 to 40,000 clones, approximately 93% seen once. What was sequenced was peripheral blood. Receptors originate from a male donor with active COVID-19.

This sequence joins TRBV7-2 and TRBJ2-5; 7 nucleotides match TRBD1. There are 15 residues in the CDR3. The germline gives CDR1 SGHTA, CDR2 FQGNSA. V trimming: 5 bases; J trimming: 7 bases; junction bases outside the gene matches: 13. The CDR3 DNA is TGTGCCAGCAGCCAGAGAGAGACAGGGCTTGGGACCCAGTACTTC. The encoded protein is CASSQRETGLGTQYF. The variable domain in full, with the rest retrieved from reference TRBV7-2 and TRBJ2-5, is GAGVSQSPSNKVTEKGKDVELRCDPISGHTALYWYRQSLGQGLEFLIYFQGNSAPDKSGLPSDRFSAERTGGSVSTLTIQRTQQEDSAVYLCASSQRETGLGTQYFGPGTRLLVL.

CDR3 sequence reads: CASSEGRYSGNTIYF. For the CDR3, the DNA is TGTGCCAGCAGTGAGGGGCGCTACTCTGGAAACACCATATATTTT. This sequence joins TRBV6-1 and TRBJ1-3; a weak D match, TRBD1 (5 bases). The germline CDR1 and CDR2 sequences are MNHNS and SASEGT. Trimming shortened V by 3 bases and J by 0 bases, and 9 bases separated the two germline ends. The CDR3 extends over 15 amino acids.

CDR3 loop: CASSPYPGQGNTEAFF. The CDR3 DNA follows: TGTGCCAGCAGCCCCTATCCCGGACAGGGAAACACTGAAGCTTTCTTT. This chain links TRBV3-1 (or the pseudogene TRBV3-2) with TRBJ1-1; the match to TRBD1 covers 8 bases. Germline CDR1 reads LGHDT; CDR2 reads YNNKEL (reference sequence). Losses at the gene ends were 4 bases for V and 2 bases for J; bases not matched to a gene: 9. The CDR3 consists of 16 residues.

The gene calls are TRBV2 and TRBJ2-3, with D maybe TRBD2 (5 bases). V lost 3 bases and J lost 2, with 12 bases in between. This CDR3 contains 15 residues. From germline, CDR1 is SNHLY and CDR2 FYNNEI. The CDR3 DNA sequence: TGTGCCAGCAGTGAGCGAGGACTGAACACAGATACGCAGTATTTT. This gives the protein CASSERGLNTDTQYF. The complete variable domain, with remaining parts taken from reference TRBV2 and TRBJ2-3, reads EPEVTQTPSHQVTQMGQEVILRCVPISNHLYFYWYRQILGQKVEFLVSFYNNEISEKSEIFDDQFSVERPDGSNFTLKIRSTKLEDSAMYFCASSERGLNTDTQYFGPGTRLTVL.

The chain uses TRBV4-2 and TRBJ1-3, with D unclear. Trimming pared 2 bases from V and 2 bases from J, leaving 19 bases between. Germline CDR1 is LGHNA and CDR2 is YNFKEQ. The CDR3 consists of 18 residues. In nucleotides, the CDR3 is TGTGCCAGCAGCCAACGGTATTCAATGGGTCAGGCTGGAAACACCATATATTTT. This sequence encodes CASSQRYSMGQAGNTIYF.

The CDR3 sequence: CASSFWSSGGETQYF. The CDR3 DNA reads as TGTGCCAGCAGCTTCTGGTCTAGCGGCGGGGAGACCCAGTACTTC. The gene calls are TRBV7-9 and TRBJ2-5; 7 nucleotides line up with TRBD2. The CDR3 covers 15 residues. V lost 3 bases, J lost 5 bases, and 9 bases stayed unmatched. From germline, CDR1 is SEHNR and CDR2 FQNEAQ (reference sequence).

The rearrangement joins TRBV9 to TRBJ2-5; maybe TRBD2 (5 bases). This CDR3 spans 14 amino acids. Deletions cut 2 bases from V and 4 bases from J, with 12 bases between. The germline V gene has CDR1 SGDLS and CDR2 YYNGEE. CDR3 DNA: TGTGCCAGCAGCGTGGGCGGGCTGGGAGAGACCCAGTACTTC. Amino acids: CASSVGGLGETQYF.

Details on this clone: Other DNA sequences from this sample encode an identical CDR3 as well. This sequence joins TRBV5-1 and TRBJ2-7; 9 bases are shared with TRBD2. The length of the CDR3 is 15 residues. V gave up 1 base and J gave up 1 base; unmatched junction bases: 3. Germline V lookup: CDR1 SGHRS, CDR2 YFSETQ. The CDR3 region is CASSLRLAGSYEQYF. In nucleotides, the CDR3 is TGCGCCAGCAGCTTGCGTCTAGCGGGATCCTACGAGCAGTACTTC.

The CDR3 coding sequence is TGTGCCAGCAGCCCCCGCGTCGTTCTAGCGGGCGAGCAGTACTTC. Protein: CASSPRVVLAGEQYF. The J gene is TRBJ2-7, the V gene TRBV11-2, with 8 bases matching TRBD2. Germline loops: CDR1 SGHAT, CDR2 FQNNGV. The CDR3 consists of 15 residues. V shed 5 bases, J shed 6 bases, and the junction held 12 bases outside the gene matches.

This chain uses TRBV4-3 with TRBJ1-2; the D gene is possibly TRBD1 (5 bases). Germline assignment: CDR1 LGHNA and CDR2 YSLEER. V lost 0 bases, J lost 7 bases, and 12 bases lay in between. There are 14 residues in the CDR3. The chain's CDR3 is CASSQDGAGSGYTF. The CDR3 DNA reads TGCGCCAGCAGCCAAGATGGGGCAGGGTCTGGCTACACCTTC.

The gene calls are TRBV4-3 and TRBJ2-7; 7 nucleotides align to TRBD1. CDR1 and CDR2 from the germline V gene are LGHNA and YSLEER. The CDR3 has 19 amino acids. With 0 bases clipped from V and 0 bases from J, the junction kept 14 bases outside the gene matches. CDR3 nucleotides: TGCGCCAGCAGCCAAGATGGGATTGAGGGACAGCCGAGCTCCTACGAGCAGTACTTC. This gives the protein CASSQDGIEGQPSSYEQYF.

The rearrangement links TRBV10-2 to TRBJ2-7; D is undetermined. This CDR3 has 12 amino acids. Per germline, CDR1 WSHSY and CDR2 SAAADI. Trimming left V 2 bases short and J 6 bases short, with 8 bases between. Here the CDR3 DNA reads TGCGCCAGCAGTGAGCCACTGAGCGAGCAGTACTTC. Its protein is CASSEPLSEQYF.